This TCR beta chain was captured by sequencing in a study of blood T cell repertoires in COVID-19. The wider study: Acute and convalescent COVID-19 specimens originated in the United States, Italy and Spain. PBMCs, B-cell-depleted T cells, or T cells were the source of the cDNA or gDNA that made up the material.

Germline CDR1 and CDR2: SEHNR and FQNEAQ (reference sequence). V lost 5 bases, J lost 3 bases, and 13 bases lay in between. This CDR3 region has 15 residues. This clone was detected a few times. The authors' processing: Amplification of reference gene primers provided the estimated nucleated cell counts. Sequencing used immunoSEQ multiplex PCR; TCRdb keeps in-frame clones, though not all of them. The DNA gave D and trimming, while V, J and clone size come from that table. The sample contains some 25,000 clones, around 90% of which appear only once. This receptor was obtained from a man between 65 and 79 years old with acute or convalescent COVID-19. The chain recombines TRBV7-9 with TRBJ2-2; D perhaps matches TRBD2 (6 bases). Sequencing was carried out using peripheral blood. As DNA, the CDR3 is TGTGCCAGCAGCAATCGGGACTTTTACACCGGGGAGCTGTTTTTT. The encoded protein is CASSNRDFYTGELFF.